The 7 T cell receptor beta chains presented below share a single source sample, sequenced in a study of shared clonotypes between healthy human individuals. Libraries were prepared by immunoSEQ multiplex PCR; TCRdb keeps only in-frame clonotypes and omits some of them. This table holds approximately 2.4 million clones, approximately 94% found once. The sequenced sample was naive CD4+ T cells sorted from blood. As to subset: CD45RA+ positively selected. The receptors come from a young man in good health.

This clone appeared a single time. J is TRBJ2-6 and V is TRBV6-5; no definite D call. CDR1 and CDR2 (germline): MNHEY, SVGAGI. Trimming shortened V by 5 bases and J by 2 bases, and 4 bases separated the two germline ends. CDR3 length: 13 residues. CDR3 amino acids: CASSPAGANVLTF. CDR3 coding DNA: TGTGCCAGCAGTCCGGCTGGGGCCAACGTCCTGACTTTC.

This clone was seen only once. The chain combines TRBV9 with TRBJ2-5; 11 nucleotides line up with TRBD2. Germline loops: CDR1 SGDLS, CDR2 YYNGEE. The junction had 8 bases not matched to a gene; V was cut back by 3 bases and J by 4 bases. The CDR3 spans 16 residues. Here the CDR3 DNA reads TGTGCCAGCAGCGCTGGTAGCGGGGGGGCCCTAGAGACCCAGTACTTC. It codes for CASSAGSGGALETQYF.

Details on this clone: Other DNA sequences in this specimen translate into the identical CDR3. The V gene is TRBV5-1, the J gene TRBJ2-5, with 8 bases that match TRBD2. Germline V gene sequence: CDR1 SGHRS, CDR2 YFSETQ. The J segment lost 5 bases and the V segment lost 2 bases, leaving 5 bases of the junction unmatched. This CDR3 is built from 14 residues. The CDR3 DNA is TGCGCCAGCAGCTTAGGGACTAGGGGGGAGACCCAGTACTTC. Translating gives CASSLGTRGETQYF.

Notes on this clone: The sample contains more than one DNA sequence encoding this CDR3. The chain couples TRBV2 to TRBJ1-2, with D perhaps TRBD1 (5 bases). CDR1 is SNHLY, CDR2 FYNNEI, per germline. The CDR3 loop spans 13 amino acids. V gave up 7 bases and J gave up 2 bases, with 11 bases separating them. CDR3 residues: CASNRDSNYGYTF. CDR3 nucleotide sequence: TGTGCCAGCAATAGGGACTCGAACTATGGCTACACCTTC.

This sequence joins TRBV7-9 and TRBJ1-3; no reliable D call. There are 13 residues in the CDR3. V was cut by 11 bases and J by 0 bases, with 11 bases left in between. Germline V gene data show CDR1 as SEHNR and CDR2 as FQNEAQ (reference sequence). The CDR3 reads CALGLDSGNTIYF. The CDR3 DNA reads TGTGCCCTGGGCCTCGACTCTGGAAACACCATATATTTT.

This chain joins TRBV7-2 and TRBJ2-5; D might be TRBD1 or TRBD2, each matching 5 bases. V was cut by 5 bases and J by 5 bases, with 15 bases left in between. The length of the CDR3 is 14 residues. Per the germline V gene, CDR1 is SGHTA and CDR2 is FQGNSA. The CDR3 protein is CASSRPGRVETQYF. The CDR3 nucleotides read TGTGCCAGCAGCCGCCCGGGGCGCGTGGAGACCCAGTACTTC.

The chain uses TRBV21-1 and TRBJ2-7; the tabulated D call, TRBD1, remains unverified against the DNA. TRBV21-1 is labeled a pseudogene. This CDR3 has 15 amino acids. The CDR3 loop reads CASSPLTVSDYEQYF. The CDR3 nucleotides are TGTGCCAGCAGCCCACTGACAGTTTCCGACTACGAGCAGTACTTC.